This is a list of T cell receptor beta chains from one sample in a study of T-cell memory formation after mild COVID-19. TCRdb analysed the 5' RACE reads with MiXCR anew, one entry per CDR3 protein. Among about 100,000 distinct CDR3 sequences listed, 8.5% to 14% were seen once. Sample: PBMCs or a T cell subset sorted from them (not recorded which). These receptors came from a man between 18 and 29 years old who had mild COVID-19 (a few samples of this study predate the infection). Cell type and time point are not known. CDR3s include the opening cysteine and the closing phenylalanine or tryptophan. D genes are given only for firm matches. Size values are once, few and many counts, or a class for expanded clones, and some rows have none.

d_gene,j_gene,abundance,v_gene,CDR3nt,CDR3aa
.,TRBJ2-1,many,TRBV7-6,TGTGCCAGCAGCTCCTTAGGCGAGCAGTTCTTC,CASSSLGEQFF
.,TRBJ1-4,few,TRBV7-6,TGTGCCAGCAGCTTATTTCCTGGGGAGGAAAAACTGTTTTTT,CASSLFPGEEKLFF
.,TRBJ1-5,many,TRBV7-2,TGTGCCAGCAAACAAACAGCGAATCAGCCCCAGCATTTT,CASKQTANQPQHF
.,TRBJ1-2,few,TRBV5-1,TGCGCCAGCAGCTTGGGTGGCACAAGCGGAAACTATGGCTACACCTTC,CASSLGGTSGNYGYTF
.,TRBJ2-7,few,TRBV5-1,TGCGCCAGCAGCTACCATAGCGCATGGGAGCAGTACTTC,CASSYHSAWEQYF
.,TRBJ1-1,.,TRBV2,TGTGCCAGAAGTACAGCTAAGACAGAAGCTTTCTTT,CARSTAKTEAFF
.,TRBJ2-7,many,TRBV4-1,TGCGCCAGCAGCCAAGAGTACACAGGGCCCTCCTACGAGCAGTACTTC,CASSQEYTGPSYEQYF
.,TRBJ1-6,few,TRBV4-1,TGCGCCAGCAGCCAGAGCCGGGCCTCCACGGCACCCCTCCACTTT,CASSQSRASTAPLHF
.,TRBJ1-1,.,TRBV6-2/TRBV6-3,TGTGCCAGCACTCGCGGACAACCAGGGAACACTGAAGCTTTCTTT,CASTRGQPGNTEAFF
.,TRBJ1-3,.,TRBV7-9,TGTGCCAGCAGCTTTCGTGGGGGACGAGAGGGAAACACCATATATTTT,CASSFRGGREGNTIYF
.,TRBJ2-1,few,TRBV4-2,TGTGCCAGCAGCCACCCGCCCTCGCAGGGGGGCTCCTACAATGAGCAGTTCTTC,CASSHPPSQGGSYNEQFF
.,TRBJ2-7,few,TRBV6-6,TGTGCCATTCAGGGTGTCGGCTACGAGCAGTACTTC,CAIQGVGYEQYF
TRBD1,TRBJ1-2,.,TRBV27,TGTGCCAGCAGTCCGCGGGACAGGGGGATTTATGGCTACACCTTC,CASSPRDRGIYGYTF
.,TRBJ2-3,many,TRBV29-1,TGCAGCGTTGGAATTAGCGGAAGGACAGATACGCAGTATTTT,CSVGISGRTDTQYF
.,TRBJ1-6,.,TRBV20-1,TGCAGTGCTGACGCGCGAGGCAGCTCCTATAATTCACCCCTCCACTTT,CSADARGSSYNSPLHF
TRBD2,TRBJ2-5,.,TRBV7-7,TGTGCCAGCCAGCGGGGGGAAGCGGAGACCCAGTACTTC,CASQRGEAETQYF
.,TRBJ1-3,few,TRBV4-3,TGCGCCAGCAGCCAAGATCCCGGTGGAAACACCATATATTTT,CASSQDPGGNTIYF
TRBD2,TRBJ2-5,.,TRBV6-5,TGTGCCAGCATACCCAGCGGGGGAAGTCAAGAGACCCAGTACTTC,CASIPSGGSQETQYF
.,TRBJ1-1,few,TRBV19,TGTGCCAGCAAGTTAAGCGGGACCTTGAACACTGAAGCTTTCTTT,CASKLSGTLNTEAFF
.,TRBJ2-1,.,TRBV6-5,TGTGCCAGCAGTTACTTGGGGGGCTACAATGAGCAGTTCTTC,CASSYLGGYNEQFF
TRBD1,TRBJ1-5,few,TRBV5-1,TGCGCCAGCAGCTTGGGACAGGGGGCGGGTCAGCCCCAGCATTTT,CASSLGQGAGQPQHF
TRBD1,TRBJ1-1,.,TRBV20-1,TGCAGTGCTATAACCCGGGACAGGGGGTTTAACACTGAAGCTTTCTTT,CSAITRDRGFNTEAFF
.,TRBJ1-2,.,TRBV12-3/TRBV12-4,TGTGCCAGCAGTCCGAGCTTTGGGGCGGGATATGGCTACACCTTC,CASSPSFGAGYGYTF
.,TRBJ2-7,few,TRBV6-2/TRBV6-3,TGTGCCAGCAGTTACGAATCAACTGGCGGGGAGAGCGAGCAGTACTTC,CASSYESTGGESEQYF
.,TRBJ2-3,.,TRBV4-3,TGCGCCAGCAGCCAGTACCTAGTCGGGGCGATACCTAGCACAGATACGCAGTATTTT,CASSQYLVGAIPSTDTQYF
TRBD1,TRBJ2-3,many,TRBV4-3,TGCGCCAGCAGCCAAGATCGATTACAGGGGGCAGATACGCAGTATTTT,CASSQDRLQGADTQYF
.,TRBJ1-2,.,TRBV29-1,TGCAGCGTCGAGGGCTACACCTTC,CSVEGYTF
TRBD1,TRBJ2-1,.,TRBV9,TGTGCCAGCAGCGACCCGTTACAGGGGGCAGCCTACAATGAGCAGTTCTTC,CASSDPLQGAAYNEQFF
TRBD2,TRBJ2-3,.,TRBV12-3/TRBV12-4,TGTGCCAGCAGTTCGGGGGGGGGACGAGATACGCAGTATTTT,CASSSGGGRDTQYF